This TCR beta chain was captured by sequencing in a study of cytomegalovirus exposure and HLA in healthy donors. This PCR relied on a set of 60 Vbeta primers and 13 Jbeta primers. Only in-frame clones appear in the TCRdb table, and some are missing; sequencing was by immunoSEQ multiplex PCR. The sample has 150,000 to 200,000 clones, 78% seen once. This clone appeared a single time. Its matching antigen is unknown. Findings of the study overall: Using a false discovery rate of 0.05, a later analysis showed that 16,951 TCR beta sequences were associated with HLA alleles. The study listed approximately 160 cytomegalovirus-associated TCR beta chains.

Sequenced: PBMCs. This TCR derives from a woman in her forties in good health and CMV-seronegative.

The chain's CDR3 is CASSPSTGETYEQYF. CDR3 bases: TGTGCCAGCAGCCCCTCAACAGGGGAAACCTACGAGCAGTACTTC. The rearrangement links TRBV9 to TRBJ2-5; 7 bases line up with TRBD1. The last part of the DNA fits TRBJ2-7 better; the J call may be wrong. Per the germline V gene, CDR1 is SGDLS and CDR2 is YYNGEE. The CDR3 contains 15 residues.